These 29 T cell receptor beta chains share one sample of origin, sequenced in a study of identical twins. TCRdb called the 5' RACE reads again in MiXCR, with one record for every CDR3 protein. The repertoire holds about 530,000 distinct CDR3 sequences, about a fifth seen once, with 0.4% to 0.6% in the top ten. These data also featured in a second study, about yellow fever vaccine responses in identical twins.

Specimen: CD4+ T cells sorted from blood. These receptors all come from a woman aged 18-30 years in good health.

This chain uses TRBV20-1 with TRBJ2-5, with 7 bases identical to TRBD2. The CDR3 has 14 amino acids. Looked up from germline, CDR1 is DFQATT and CDR2 is SNEGSKA (reference sequence). V was clipped by 6 bases and J by 2 bases; unmatched bases: 9. The CDR3 DNA reads as TGCAGTGCCCCCACAGCGGGGAAACAAGAGACCCAGTACTTC. Translation gives CSAPTAGKQETQYF.

This chain links TRBV20-1 with TRBJ2-4; D is uncertain. The CDR3 is 11 amino acids. Trimming removed 4 bases at V and 8 bases at J, with 9 bases between. Germline V gene lookup returns CDR1 DFQATT and CDR2 SNEGSKA (reference sequence). The CDR3 sequence: CSAKPMDIQYF. The CDR3 region has the DNA TGCAGTGCTAAACCGATGGACATTCAGTACTTC.

This clonotype was found a few times. V and J are TRBV10-3 and TRBJ1-6, with D perhaps TRBD1 (6 bases). Germline-derived CDR1 and CDR2 are ENHRY and SYGVKD. V was pared by 7 bases and J by 7 bases, with 14 bases between. The CDR3 runs 14 residues. CDR3 in DNA: TGTGCCATCACCCAGACAGGTGGAAATTCACCCCTCCACTTT. This codes for CAITQTGGNSPLHF.

The chain uses TRBV20-1 and TRBJ2-2; 8 nucleotides align to TRBD2. Germline lookup yields CDR1 DFQATT and CDR2 SNEGSKA (reference sequence). The ends lost 2 bases at V and 2 bases at J; junction bases unmatched: 4. CDR3 length: 15 residues. CDR3 amino acids: CSARKAGANTGELFF. For the CDR3, the DNA is TGCAGTGCTAGAAAAGCGGGGGCCAACACCGGGGAGCTGTTTTTT.

This chain uses TRBV20-1 with TRBJ1-1; D ambiguous. The CDR3 has 13 amino acids. Germline assignment: CDR1 DFQATT and CDR2 SNEGSKA (reference sequence). V gave up 6 bases and J gave up 2 bases, with 13 bases separating them. The DNA for the CDR3 is TGCAGTGCCAAGGTGGGGTACAACACTGAAGCTTTCTTT. It yields the protein CSAKVGYNTEAFF.

V is TRBV4-1 and J is TRBJ2-2, with D maybe TRBD2 (6 bases). V lost 1 base and J 5 bases, leaving 14 bases between the germline ends. The germline V gene encodes CDR1 MGHRA and CDR2 YSYEKL. The CDR3 runs to 16 residues. CDR3 protein: CASSQGDLASTGELFF. Written as DNA, the CDR3 is TGCGCCAGCAGCCAAGGTGACCTAGCGTCGACCGGGGAGCTGTTTTTT.

The chain carries TRBV6-2 or TRBV6-3 and TRBJ2-1, with unresolved D. Trimming cost V 2 bases and J 7 bases, with 6 bases left between them. The germline CDR1 and CDR2 sequences are MNHEY and SVGEGT. The CDR3 runs 12 residues. The CDR3 nucleotides are TGTGCCAGCAGTTACGGGCGTAATGAGCAGTTCTTC. Encoded protein: CASSYGRNEQFF.

The chain uses TRBV24-1 and TRBJ2-5; 12 bases agree with TRBD2. J was trimmed by 2 bases and V by 4 bases; bases with no gene match: 4. The CDR3 contains 16 residues. CDR1 is KGHDR, CDR2 SFDVKD, per germline. The CDR3 DNA reads as TGTGCCACCAGTGAGCCAGGACTAGCGGGACAAGAGACCCAGTACTTC. Its protein is CATSEPGLAGQETQYF.

This clonotype was counted ten times or more. The rearrangement links TRBV20-1 to TRBJ1-4, with D perhaps matching TRBD1 (6 bases). The CDR3 is 14 residues long. V lost 6 bases and J lost 5, with 16 bases in between. The germline V gene encodes CDR1 DFQATT and CDR2 SNEGSKA (reference sequence). CDR3 sequence: CSARGAGVNEKLFF. The CDR3 DNA sequence: TGCAGTGCCCGAGGGGCAGGGGTCAATGAAAAACTGTTTTTT.

The J gene is TRBJ2-2, the V gene TRBV20-1; 7 positions agree with TRBD2. There are 12 residues in the CDR3. V trimming: 5 bases; J trimming: 6 bases; junction bases outside the gene matches: 3. Germline assignment: CDR1 DFQATT and CDR2 SNEGSKA (reference sequence). CDR3 coding DNA: TGCAGTGCTGAAGGACTAGCCGGGGAGCTGTTTTTT. This codes for CSAEGLAGELFF.

The chain is built from TRBV7-9 and TRBJ1-1, with D maybe TRBD1 (6 bases). This CDR3 has 16 residues. CDR1 and CDR2 from the germline V gene are SEHNR and FQNEAQ (reference sequence). The germline V and J ends were trimmed by 5 bases and 1 base, with 17 bases remaining between them. This chain's CDR3 is CASSPRRWGANTEAFF. The CDR3 region has the DNA TGTGCCAGCAGCCCCCGAAGATGGGGGGCGAACACTGAAGCTTTCTTT. Full variable domain (missing parts from reference TRBV7-9 and TRBJ1-1): DTGVSQNPRHKITKRGQNVTFRCDPISEHNRLYWYRQTLGQGPEFLTYFQNEAQLEKSRLLSDRFSAERPKGSFSTLEIQRTEQGDSAMYLCASSPRRWGANTEAFFGQGTRLTVV.

The chain links TRBV11-3 to TRBJ2-1; the D gene is possibly TRBD2 (6 bases). Trimming took off 1 base at V and 7 bases at J, with 14 bases between the two ends. Germline V gene sequence: CDR1 SGHNT, CDR2 YENEEA. The CDR3 consists of 15 residues. DNA for the CDR3: TGTGCCAGCAGCTTAGTGGGCGGGACGAAGAATGAGCAGTTCTTC. It codes for CASSLVGGTKNEQFF.

This clonotype showed up many times. J is TRBJ2-2 and V is TRBV14; 8 bases fit TRBD2. The germline V gene encodes CDR1 SGHDN and CDR2 FVKESK. This CDR3 region has 15 residues. After removal of 6 bases from V and 5 bases from J, the junction contained 8 bases not matched to a gene. The CDR3 DNA reads TGTGCCAGCAGACAAACCACGGGGGGGACCGGGGAGCTGTTTTTT. This codes for CASRQTTGGTGELFF.

The CDR3 spells CASSPGLVGYNEQFF. The DNA for the CDR3 is TGTGCCAGCAGCCCCGGACTAGTCGGCTACAATGAGCAGTTCTTC. V and J are TRBV7-3 and TRBJ2-1; TRBD2 agrees at 7 bases. The germline V gene has CDR1 SGHTA and CDR2 FQGTGA. CDR3 length: 15 residues. After removal of 5 bases from V and 3 bases from J, the junction contained 7 bases not matched to a gene.

This clonotype was found a few times. The chain links TRBV7-9 to TRBJ2-2; TRBD2 agrees at 7 bases. The CDR3 has 13 residues. Germline-derived CDR1 and CDR2 are SEHNR and FQNEAQ (reference sequence). The junction had 4 bases not matched to a gene; V was cut back by 6 bases and J by 6 bases. CDR3 amino acids: CASRETSSGELFF. The CDR3 nucleotides read TGTGCCAGCAGGGAGACTAGCTCCGGGGAGCTGTTTTTT. Full variable domain (rest looked up from reference TRBV7-9 and TRBJ2-2): DTGVSQNPRHKITKRGQNVTFRCDPISEHNRLYWYRQTLGQGPEFLTYFQNEAQLEKSRLLSDRFSAERPKGSFSTLEIQRTEQGDSAMYLCASRETSSGELFFGEGSRLTVL.

This clonotype was detected a few times. CDR3 region: CASSGTSGSTDTQYF. CDR3 coding DNA: TGTGCCAGCAGTGGGACTAGCGGGAGCACAGATACGCAGTATTTT. V is TRBV3-1 and J is TRBJ2-3, with 12 bases that match TRBD2. The CDR3 is 15 amino acids. The trim removed 6 bases at V and 0 bases at J, leaving 1 base unmatched. Germline V gene sequence: CDR1 LGHDT, CDR2 YNNKEL (reference sequence).

This clonotype turned up a few times. CDR3 nucleotides: TGTGCCAGCACCCTTTTAACAGGGGTCGGGGCTGAAGCTTTCTTT. Its translation: CASTLLTGVGAEAFF. J is TRBJ1-1 and V is TRBV7-2; 7 bases align to TRBD1. The J segment lost 6 bases and the V segment lost 7 bases, leaving 14 bases of the junction unmatched. CDR1 and CDR2 from the germline V gene are SGHTA and FQGNSA. The CDR3 extends over 15 amino acids.

The chain joins TRBV5-1 to TRBJ2-1; D gene ambiguous. Germline lookup yields CDR1 SGHRS and CDR2 YFSETQ. CDR3 size: 14 residues. Trimming left V 4 bases short and J 5 bases short, with 13 bases between. The CDR3 region is CASSLVAPDNEQFF. The CDR3 nucleotides read TGCGCCAGCAGCCTAGTAGCCCCCGACAATGAGCAGTTCTTC.

This clonotype came up a few times. The chain joins TRBV27 to TRBJ2-7; 11 bases match TRBD2. This CDR3 contains 14 residues. Germline CDR1 reads MNHEY; CDR2 reads SMNVEV (reference sequence). V was clipped by 6 bases and J by 7 bases; unmatched bases: 8. The CDR3 nucleotides are TGTGCCAGCAGCTTCAATAGCGGGAGGGCTGAGCAGTACTTC. The encoded protein is CASSFNSGRAEQYF.

This clonotype has only a few counts. The CDR3 DNA reads as TGTGCCAGCAGTTTAGGGGACTGGCAAGAGACCCAGTACTTC. Translated, it gives CASSLGDWQETQYF. V is TRBV28 and J is TRBJ2-5, with D maybe TRBD2 (6 bases). The length of the CDR3 is 14 residues. Looked up from germline, CDR1 is MDHEN and CDR2 is SYDVKM. The V end lost 2 bases, the J end lost 2 bases, and 9 bases lay between the germline ends.

The table lists this clonotype with a few counts. The chain links TRBV6-1 to TRBJ2-1; possibly TRBD2 for D (6 bases). CDR1 is MNHNS, CDR2 SASEGT, per germline. The V end was cut by 8 bases, the J end by 9 bases, with 14 bases between. The CDR3 covers 12 residues. The chain's CDR3 is CASHLDGGEQFF. CDR3 bases: TGTGCCAGCCACCTAGACGGGGGTGAGCAGTTCTTC.

The genes are TRBV28 and TRBJ1-5, with D perhaps matching TRBD1 (5 bases). The CDR3 has 14 residues. V lost 6 bases and J 1 base, leaving 10 bases between the germline ends. Germline V gene sequence: CDR1 MDHEN, CDR2 SYDVKM. The CDR3 loop is CASRPTESNQPQHF. CDR3 bases: TGTGCCAGCAGGCCGACAGAAAGCAATCAGCCCCAGCATTTT.

The rearrangement uses TRBV19 and TRBJ1-3, with 9 bases fitting TRBD1. V shed 6 bases, J shed 3 bases, and the junction held 6 bases outside the gene matches. Germline V gene lookup returns CDR1 LNHDA and CDR2 SQIVND (reference sequence). The CDR3 is made up of 15 amino acids. This CDR3 reads CASRKGTGNGNTIYF. The CDR3 bases are TGTGCCAGTAGAAAGGGGACAGGGAATGGAAACACCATATATTTT.

The chain recombines TRBV5-1 with TRBJ2-1; D is ambiguous. V shed 4 bases and J shed 0 bases, with 5 bases lying between them. The CDR3 sequence is 13 residues long. In germline, CDR1 is SGHRS, CDR2 YFSETQ. CDR3 sequence reads: CASSGNSYNEQFF. The CDR3 region has the DNA TGCGCCAGCAGCGGGAACTCCTACAATGAGCAGTTCTTC.

The chain links TRBV7-6 to TRBJ2-1; 8 nucleotides align to TRBD2. The J segment lost 0 bases and the V segment lost 3 bases, leaving 13 bases of the junction unmatched. Germline V CDR1 and CDR2: SGHVS, FNYEAQ. CDR3 size: 19 residues. As DNA, the CDR3 is TGTGCCAGCAGCTTCTCCCACGGGGGGGTAGCCAACTCCTACAATGAGCAGTTCTTC. Amino acids: CASSFSHGGVANSYNEQFF. Variable domain in full (rest from reference TRBV7-6 and TRBJ2-1): GAGVSQSPRYKVTKRGQDVALRCDPISGHVSLYWYRQALGQGPEFLTYFNYEAQQDKSGLPNDRFSAERPEGSISTLTIQRTEQRDSAMYRCASSFSHGGVANSYNEQFFGPGTRLTVL.

Only a few counts were recorded for this clonotype. This rearrangement joins TRBV10-3 to TRBJ2-1; 8 bases are shared with TRBD1. The J segment lost 0 bases and the V segment lost 6 bases, leaving 4 bases of the junction unmatched. Germline CDR1 ENHRY, CDR2 SYGVKD. CDR3 size: 15 residues. Here the CDR3 DNA reads TGTGCCATCAGGGGCAGGGGGCTCTCCTACAATGAGCAGTTCTTC. The encoded protein is CAIRGRGLSYNEQFF.

The chain has TRBV7-2 and TRBJ2-1; D gene unclear. Germline CDR1 reads SGHTA; CDR2 reads FQGNSA. The CDR3 sequence is 14 residues long. The ends were cut back, 5 bases at V and 4 bases at J, with 12 bases in the middle. The chain's CDR3 is CASSTSTAYNEQFF. The CDR3 nucleotides read TGTGCCAGCAGCACCTCGACGGCGTACAATGAGCAGTTCTTC.

This clonotype was counted only a few times. J is TRBJ2-5 and V is TRBV5-1; D remains ambiguous. CDR1 and CDR2 from the germline V gene are SGHRS and YFSETQ. There are 13 residues in the CDR3. Between the trimmed V and J ends, which lost 0 bases and 7 bases, there was a span of 10 bases. This chain's CDR3 is CASSLVLVGTQYF. As DNA, the CDR3 is TGCGCCAGCAGCTTGGTTTTAGTCGGGACCCAGTACTTC.

This clonotype was observed a few times. This chain uses TRBV7-9 with TRBJ2-1; the D is unclear. The length of the CDR3 is 13 residues. The germline V gene encodes CDR1 SEHNR and CDR2 FQNEAQ (reference sequence). The V and J ends lost 10 bases and 1 base respectively, with 11 bases between them. CDR3 DNA sequence: TGTGCCATCCGCTCCAGGTCCTACAATGAGCAGTTCTTC. Translating it yields CAIRSRSYNEQFF.